This section outlines one TCR beta chain sequence together with its context. Only a few counts were recorded for this clonotype. Its antigen is still unknown. Per-nucleotide qualities are absent, and no much larger clonotype sits a single base away. The CDR1 and CDR2 encoded by the germline V gene are MNHEY and SVGAGI. V ends up 2 bases short and J 0 bases short, with an unmatched junction base count of 11. From its cysteine to its phenylalanine, the CDR3 spans 18 amino acids. Solely the CDR3 DNA is kept, with 54 bases framed from the first base. The method was 5' RACE. The sequencer was an Illumina HiSeq 2500. The second PCR ran for roughly 7 to 11 cycles and used a J-beta primer mix along with a sample-barcoded 5' primer. Each TCR beta cDNA molecule received a unique molecular identifier from a template-switch 5' adaptor carrying 12 random nucleotides. Each sample yielded at least 2.5 million CDR3-containing paired-end reads. The Mint cDNA synthesis kit, primed by a TRBC-specific oligonucleotide, was used to synthesize first-strand cDNA from all RNA. Following uracil-DNA glycosylase treatment, a first 18-cycle PCR with universal primers M1SS and BC2_uni_R was performed on all cDNA. In the authors' own workflow: For normalization, 1 million high-quality reads, each with a distinct molecular identifier, were randomly selected from each sample. Reads sharing molecular identifiers were discarded rather than binned into consensus sequences. MiTCR, set to a Q25 quality threshold and the strictest error-elimination algorithm, was used for CDR3 identification, clonotype clustering and error correction. A nonparametric unseen species model using Euler transformation provided a lower-bound estimate of total TCR beta diversity. TCRdb's own reprocessing of the public reads used fastp at Q25 and MiXCR and kept productive beta chains. Rows are unified per CDR3 protein, each entry keeping the most common DNA and genes. TCRdb's processing, not the authors' own work, is the source of the V and J calls. This sample gives roughly 1,800,000 distinct CDR3 sequences in total; 49% of them show up just once. The ten largest clonotypes hold over 2% of the sample.

These data originate in a study of blood T cells in healthy people across ages (dated by TCRdb to about 2015). Looking at the study overall: Template switching captured roughly one uniquely barcoded TCR beta cDNA molecule per two T cells in model experiments. The study measured age-related changes in TCR beta repertoire diversity using deep sequencing normalized with unique cDNA molecular identifiers. The study analyzed two additional independent replicas of 1 million unique cDNA reads from the same blood draw for two donors, one aged 18 to 29 and one aged 80 or older. The donors were divided into four age groups: young (average around 15 years), middle-aged (approximately 42), aged (roughly 60) and long-lived (roughly 82). Donors of different ages were randomly distributed across sequencing lanes to avoid experimental bias. Paper-wide results and their limitations: The percentage of naive T cells measured by flow cytometry correlated strongly with observed TCR beta diversity. Estimates of total diversity from one million sequenced T cells were regarded as lower bounds and underestimates. Conclusive comparison of naive and antigen-experienced compartments was prevented by the profiling of bulk unsorted PBMCs. The long-lived group showed more naive CD4+ T cells, fewer expanded clones and increased TCR diversity than the aged group, suggesting age selection. The CMV infection status of donors was not known, potentially confounding age-related changes in expanded clonotypes. Observed TCR beta diversity per million T cells fell roughly linearly with age, and a significant reduction was already apparent by age around 40.

The donors were a few dozen Caucasian individuals from Russia, aged roughly 6 to 95 years, who were systemically healthy. Each donor gave around 9 milliliters of peripheral blood, collected into EDTA-treated Vacutainer tubes. Ficoll-Paque density-gradient centrifugation was used to isolate PBMCs, with at least 6 million per sample. Total RNA, at least 6 micrograms per sample, was extracted from PBMCs with Trizol reagent. Naive CD45RAhigh/CD27high T cell percentages were measured by flow cytometry on a PBMC aliquot from every donor. Recombination linked TRBV6-5 to TRBJ1-2; TRBD1 matches 8 bases in the middle. This TCR was sampled from a woman aged 40 to 50 in good health. The sequenced sample was blood. The DNA sequence is as follows: TGTGCCAGCAGTTACGCCGGGCAGGGGGCCTCAGCTAACTATGGCTACACCTTC. It is translated as CASSYAGQGASANYGYTF.